Listed below are T cell receptor beta chains from one sample, sequenced in a study of blood T cell repertoires in COVID-19. Libraries were prepared by immunoSEQ multiplex PCR; TCRdb keeps only in-frame clonotypes and omits some of them. Among more than 25,000 clones listed, approximately 84% were seen once. Sequencing was performed on peripheral blood. The receptors were sampled from a man aged 80 or over with active COVID-19. Both conserved end residues are part of each CDR3. A D gene is named only where the DNA matches it firmly.

J,D,V,CDR3
TRBJ1-2,TRBD1,TRBV29-1,CSVWSGGQGNGYTF
TRBJ2-5,.,TRBV7-7,CASSPDFPYPLETQYF
TRBJ2-7,TRBD2,TRBV11-2,CASSAAGAITYEQYF
TRBJ2-4,.,TRBV5-1,CASSLYYGLAKNIQYF
TRBJ2-5,.,TRBV21-1,CASSKEGKRGGETQYF
TRBJ1-5,.,TRBV5-8,CASSLYRDQPQHF
TRBJ2-5,TRBD1,TRBV10-1,CASSEDRGGTQYF
TRBJ2-1,TRBD2,TRBV6-5,CATQAGGAQFF
TRBJ2-7,TRBD1,TRBV6-5,CASSYYLGQGSEQYF
TRBJ2-7,.,TRBV3-1/TRBV3-2,CASSQTGAAYEQYF
TRBJ1-3,.,TRBV9,CASSVVGSLGNTIYF
TRBJ2-7,.,TRBV2,CASRGQPNYEQYF
TRBJ2-7,TRBD1,TRBV5-4,CASSQGTGMSYEQYF
TRBJ2-5,.,TRBV2,CASSVGLGRETQYF
TRBJ1-4,TRBD1,TRBV29-1,CSVETGTVGEKLFF
TRBJ2-3,.,TRBV11-3,CASSRGADTDTQYF
TRBJ1-5,.,TRBV6-2/TRBV6-3,CASSGRGYNQPQHF
TRBJ2-5,TRBD2,TRBV5-5,CASSPLGGMYETQYF
TRBJ1-2,.,TRBV3-1/TRBV3-2,CASSLGTNSNYGYTF
TRBJ2-7,TRBD2,TRBV2,CASSEERGPYEQYF
TRBJ1-1,.,TRBV5-6,CASSLVRANLGTEAFF
TRBJ2-7,TRBD1,TRBV7-2,CASSLRPGGIYEQYF
TRBJ2-3,TRBD2,TRBV5-6,CASSLSGGAPDTQYF
TRBJ1-1,.,TRBV12-3/TRBV12-4,CASRHRDGTEAFF
TRBJ1-5,.,TRBV7-9,CASSNSGNQPQHF
TRBJ1-1,.,TRBV3-1/TRBV3-2,CASSQDSRNTEAFF
TRBJ2-1,TRBD2,TRBV6-1,CASSVDLLAGVYNEQFF
TRBJ2-7,TRBD2,TRBV4-1,CASSQPTSGTYEQYF
TRBJ1-5,.,TRBV7-9,CASSRGSGQPQHF
TRBJ1-6,.,TRBV7-9,CASSSDRLNSPLHF
TRBJ2-5,TRBD2,TRBV2,CASSGKRGTQETQYF
TRBJ1-2,TRBD1,TRBV6-5,CASGQTGAFWGYTF
TRBJ1-2,TRBD1,TRBV4-1,CASSQGQGAYYGYTF
TRBJ2-1,TRBD2,TRBV20-1,CSVTPAGGEIF
TRBJ2-7,TRBD2,TRBV18,CASSPPASGGAVEQYF
TRBJ2-4,TRBD1,TRBV4-1,CASSQPYRGTKNIQYF
TRBJ1-3,TRBD1,TRBV7-8,CASSSDRPAGNTIYF
TRBJ1-4,TRBD1,TRBV2,CASRDRTGNEKLFF
TRBJ2-1,TRBD1,TRBV27,CASSFRAGQGFPEQFF
TRBJ1-5,.,TRBV7-9,CASSSPPRGGLSSKPQHF
TRBJ2-2,.,TRBV5-6,CASSFSRGHTGELFF
TRBJ2-2,.,TRBV24-1,CATSPGQANTGELFF
TRBJ2-5,.,TRBV29-1,CSVEGPGNQETQYF
TRBJ2-7,TRBD1,TRBV6-5,CASSYGQGEYEQYF
TRBJ1-1,.,TRBV19,CASSIEHRTDTEAFF
TRBJ2-2,.,TRBV6-5,CASRSASTGELFF
TRBJ1-3,.,TRBV29-1,CSVLQGGNTIYF
TRBJ2-5,TRBD2,TRBV3-1/TRBV3-2,CASKPSGGALETQYF
TRBJ2-7,TRBD1,TRBV6-5,CASSYSGQGPYEQYF
TRBJ2-7,.,TRBV20-1,CSASTTRRPYEQYF
TRBJ1-1,TRBD1,TRBV11-3,CASSFSPTGSFGGAFF
TRBJ2-7,.,TRBV21-1,CASPGGGEQYF
TRBJ2-7,TRBD2,TRBV5-1,CASSLYGGGASYEQYF
TRBJ1-6,TRBD1,TRBV7-9,CASSPRTGNSPLHF
TRBJ2-5,TRBD2,TRBV29-1,CSVENSGGETQYF
TRBJ2-7,TRBD1,TRBV30,CAWGSGPGQGYEQYF
TRBJ2-5,.,TRBV4-1,CASSQAGEGTQYF